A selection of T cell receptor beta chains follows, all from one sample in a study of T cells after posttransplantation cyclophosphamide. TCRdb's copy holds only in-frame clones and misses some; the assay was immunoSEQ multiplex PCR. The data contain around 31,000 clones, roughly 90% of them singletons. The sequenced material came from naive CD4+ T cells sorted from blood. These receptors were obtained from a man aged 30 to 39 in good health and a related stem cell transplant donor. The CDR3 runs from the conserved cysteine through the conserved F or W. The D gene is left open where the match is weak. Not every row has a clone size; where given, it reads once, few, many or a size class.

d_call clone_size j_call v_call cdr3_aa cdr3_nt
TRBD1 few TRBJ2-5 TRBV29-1 CSVGGQGPETQYF TGCAGCGTTGGCGGACAGGGCCCAGAGACCCAGTACTTC
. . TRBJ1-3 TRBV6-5 CASNRLYGNTIYF TGTGCCAGCAATCGACTTTACGGAAACACCATATATTTT
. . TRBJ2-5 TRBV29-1 CSVEGGGLKTQYF TGCAGCGTTGAAGGCGGGGGCCTAAAGACCCAGTACTTC
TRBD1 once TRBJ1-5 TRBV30 CAWTRQGGSKSNQPQHF TGTGCCTGGACCAGACAGGGTGGTTCGAAGAGCAATCAGCCCCAGCATTTT
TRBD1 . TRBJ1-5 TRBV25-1 CASSGTGVFNQPQHF TGTGCCAGCAGTGGGACAGGGGTCTTCAATCAGCCCCAGCATTTT
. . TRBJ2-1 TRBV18 CASSPGSGRGRNEQFF TGTGCCAGCTCACCCGGCAGCGGGCGTGGCCGCAATGAGCAGTTCTTC
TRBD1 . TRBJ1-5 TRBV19 CASNPQGLGNQPQHF TGTGCCAGTAATCCACAGGGGTTGGGCAATCAGCCCCAGCATTTT
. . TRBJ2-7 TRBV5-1 CASSSSGLSYEQYF TGCGCCAGCAGCTCCTCGGGACTTTCCTACGAGCAGTACTTC
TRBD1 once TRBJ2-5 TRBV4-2 CASSQESRGTRQETQYF TGTGCCAGCAGCCAAGAAAGCAGGGGGACCCGCCAAGAGACCCAGTACTTC
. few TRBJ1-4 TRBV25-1 CASSEDGLRMVF TGTGCCAGCAGTGAAGACGGACTCCGCATGGTTTTT
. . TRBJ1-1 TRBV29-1 CSVEFLRNTEAFF TGCAGCGTTGAGTTCCTGCGGAACACTGAAGCTTTCTTT
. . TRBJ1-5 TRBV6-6 CASSYSRGGQPQHF TGTGCCAGCAGTTACTCCCGGGGGGGTCAGCCCCAGCATTTT
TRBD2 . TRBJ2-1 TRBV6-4 CASSDTIGGGTYNEQFF TGTGCCAGCAGTGACACGATTGGGGGGGGTACCTACAATGAGCAGTTCTTC
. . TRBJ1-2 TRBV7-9 CASSTRAGTGGYTF TGTGCCAGCAGCACCCGGGCGGGGACGGGGGGCTACACCTTC
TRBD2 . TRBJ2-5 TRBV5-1 CASRTSGGEETQYF TGCGCCAGCAGGACTAGCGGGGGTGAGGAGACCCAGTACTTC
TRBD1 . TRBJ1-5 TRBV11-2 CASSAGGQGSNQPQHF TGTGCCAGCAGTGCTGGGGGACAGGGAAGCAATCAGCCCCAGCATTTT
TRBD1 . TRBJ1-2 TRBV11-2 CASSSSTGGNYGYTF TGTGCCAGCAGCTCCTCGACAGGGGGCAACTATGGCTACACCTTC
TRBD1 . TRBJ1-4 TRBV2 CASSVVGQGEKLFF TGCGCCAGCAGTGTTGTCGGACAGGGGGAAAAACTGTTTTTT
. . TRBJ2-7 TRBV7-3 CASSSGPAGEQYF TGTGCCAGCAGCAGCGGGCCTGCGGGGGAGCAGTACTTC
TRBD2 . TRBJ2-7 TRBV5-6 CASSLRGGDYEQYF TGTGCCAGCAGCTTGCGTGGGGGGGACTACGAGCAGTACTTC
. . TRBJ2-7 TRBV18 CASSPTGRNLGGQYF TGTGCCAGCTCACCGACAGGGAGAAACCTGGGGGGGCAGTACTTC
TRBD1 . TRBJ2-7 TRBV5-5 CASSLRDRGHEQYF TGTGCCAGCAGCCTCCGGGACAGGGGCCACGAGCAGTACTTC
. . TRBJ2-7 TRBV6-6 CASSYSWGQYYEQYF TGTGCCAGCAGTTACTCGTGGGGGCAATACTACGAGCAGTACTTC
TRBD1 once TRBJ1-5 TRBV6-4 CASRGDRGFSNQPQHF TGTGCCAGCAGGGGGGACAGGGGCTTCAGCAATCAGCCCCAGCATTTT
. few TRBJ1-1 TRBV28 CASTGTQGTEAFF TGTGCCAGCACCGGGACACAAGGCACTGAAGCTTTCTTT
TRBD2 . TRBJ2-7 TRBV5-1 CASSSIAGNSYEQYF TGCGCCAGCAGCTCGATAGCGGGGAACTCCTACGAGCAGTACTTC
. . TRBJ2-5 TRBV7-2 CASSLSRGALETQYF TGTGCCAGCAGCTTAAGTCGGGGGGCCCTAGAGACCCAGTACTTC
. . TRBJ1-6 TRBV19 CASSTRNSPLHF TGTGCCAGTAGTACGCGAAATTCACCCCTCCACTTT
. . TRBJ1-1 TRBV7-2 CASSPGWANTEAFF TGTGCCAGCAGCCCCGGCTGGGCAAACACTGAAGCTTTCTTT
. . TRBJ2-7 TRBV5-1 CASSLQGAPSYEQYF TGCGCCAGCAGCTTACAGGGAGCACCTTCCTACGAGCAGTACTTC
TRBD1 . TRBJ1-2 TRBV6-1 CASSDELWTGGLYGYTF TGTGCCAGCAGTGATGAACTTTGGACAGGGGGTTTGTACGGCTACACCTTC
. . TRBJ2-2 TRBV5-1 CASSPRDSGTGELFF TGCGCCAGCAGCCCGCGGGACAGCGGAACCGGGGAGCTGTTTTTT
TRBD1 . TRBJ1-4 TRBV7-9 CASSLDRGYEKLFF TGTGCCAGCAGCTTAGACAGGGGGTATGAAAAACTGTTTTTT
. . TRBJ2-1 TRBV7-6 CASRPTGWGEQFF TGTGCCAGCAGGCCCACAGGGTGGGGTGAGCAGTTCTTC
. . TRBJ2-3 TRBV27 CASSSTRGALGQYF TGTGCCAGCAGTTCTACGAGAGGTGCGCTCGGGCAGTATTTT
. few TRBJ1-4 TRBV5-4 CASSLKGGEKLFF TGTGCCAGCAGCTTGAAGGGAGGGGAAAAACTGTTTTTT
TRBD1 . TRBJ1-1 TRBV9 CASSAGTGANTEAFF TGTGCCAGCAGCGCTGGGACAGGTGCGAACACTGAAGCTTTCTTT
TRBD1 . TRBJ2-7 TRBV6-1 CASTRTDRGYEQYF TGTGCCAGCACCAGGACTGACAGGGGGTACGAGCAGTACTTC
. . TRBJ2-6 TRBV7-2 CASSLQVSGANVLTF TGTGCCAGCAGCTTACAGGTCTCTGGGGCCAACGTCCTGACTTTC
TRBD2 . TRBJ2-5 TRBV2 CASSEALAGGQETQYF TGTGCCAGCAGTGAAGCGCTAGCGGGGGGCCAAGAGACCCAGTACTTC
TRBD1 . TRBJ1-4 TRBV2 CASSSPDRGDPTNEKLFF TGTGCCAGCAGTTCCCCGGACAGGGGGGACCCAACTAATGAAAAACTGTTTTTT
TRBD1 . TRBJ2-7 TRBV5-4 CASSLTGGVEQYF TGTGCCAGCAGCTTGACAGGGGGTGTTGAGCAGTACTTC
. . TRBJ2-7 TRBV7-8 CASSSSSGETEEQYF TGTGCCAGCAGCTCTTCTTCCGGGGAGACTGAAGAGCAGTACTTC
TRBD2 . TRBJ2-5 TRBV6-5 CASSYGGGETQYF TGTGCCAGCAGTTACGGGGGGGGAGAGACCCAGTACTTC
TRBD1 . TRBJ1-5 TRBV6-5 CASRVTGHSNQPQHF TGTGCCAGCAGAGTGACAGGGCATAGCAATCAGCCCCAGCATTTT